The rows below give T cell receptor beta chains drawn from one sample of a study of blood T cell repertoires in COVID-19. The data were produced by immunoSEQ multiplex PCR, yet TCRdb's version contains in-frame clones alone and is incomplete. The sample consists of about 200,000 clones, around 79% of them appearing once. The sample comprised peripheral blood. These receptor sequences come from a woman in her thirties or forties with COVID-19, enrolled during active disease. CDR3s include the opening cysteine and the closing phenylalanine or tryptophan. D genes are given only for firm matches. Clone size is shown for a subset of rows, as once, few, many or a class of expanded clone.

14	-	many	TRBV15	TRBJ1-1	CATSIGGRLTEAFF	TGTGCCACCAGCATAGGCGGGAGACTCACTGAAGCTTTCTTT
14	TRBD1	-	TRBV7-2	TRBJ1-2	CASSFSQGADGYTF	TGTGCCAGCAGCTTTAGCCAGGGGGCGGATGGCTACACCTTC
15	-	once	TRBV3-1/TRBV3-2	TRBJ1-5	CASSQTVNSNQPQHF	TGTGCCAGCAGCCAAACGGTAAATAGCAATCAGCCCCAGCATTTT
16	TRBD2	-	TRBV7-9	TRBJ2-1	CASSPPLAGGPDEQFF	TGTGCCAGCAGCCCACCACTAGCGGGGGGGCCGGATGAGCAGTTCTTC
14	TRBD2	-	TRBV29-1	TRBJ2-1	CSVLGLAAYNEQFF	TGCAGCGTCCTGGGACTAGCCGCTTACAATGAGCAGTTCTTC
15	-	-	TRBV5-4	TRBJ1-4	CASSSRGGFGEKLFF	TGTGCCAGCAGCTCGAGGGGGGGGTTCGGTGAAAAACTGTTTTTT
13	-	-	TRBV11-2	TRBJ2-4	CASSLRDKNIQYF	TGTGCCAGCAGCTTGCGGGACAAAAACATTCAGTACTTC
18	TRBD1	-	TRBV2	TRBJ1-2	CASSLKRQGTWVSSGYTF	TGTGCCAGCAGCTTAAAACGACAGGGTACGTGGGTATCAAGTGGCTACACCTTC
17	TRBD2	-	TRBV27	TRBJ2-7	CASSLWGRTSGSYEQYF	TGTGCCAGCAGTTTATGGGGGCGGACTAGCGGGAGTTACGAGCAGTACTTC
16	-	few	TRBV9	TRBJ1-6	CASSAPQGALNSPLHF	TGTGCCAGCAGCGCTCCTCAAGGGGCCCTTAATTCACCCCTCCACTTT